Listed below are T cell receptor beta chains from one sample, sequenced in a study of cytomegalovirus exposure and HLA in healthy donors. Produced via immunoSEQ multiplex PCR; TCRdb's table is partial and in-frame only. The data show about 160,000 clones, around four fifths seen once. Sequencing used PBMCs. The receptors derive from a man younger than 40 in good health and CMV-seronegative. Both conserved end residues are part of each CDR3. A D gene is named only where the DNA matches it firmly. Clone size is given for some rows only: seen once, a few or many times, or a class if the clone is expanded.

-,TRBV5-1,TRBJ1-4,-,TGCGCCAGCAGCTTGAACTCGGGGGAAAAACTGTTTTTT,CASSLNSGEKLFF
-,TRBV5-4,TRBJ1-3,-,TGTGCCAGCAGCTCGGTGCAGGGTAGAATGTTCGGAAACACCATATATTTT,CASSSVQGRMFGNTIYF
-,TRBV7-8,TRBJ1-1,TRBD1,TGTGCCAGCAGCCCCGGGACAGGGGAAAACACTGAAGCTTTCTTT,CASSPGTGENTEAFF
-,TRBV7-9,TRBJ2-2,TRBD1,TGTGCCAGCAGATGGATGACAGGGAAGAACACCGGGGAGCTGTTTTTT,CASRWMTGKNTGELFF
many,TRBV4-3,TRBJ1-2,-,TGCGCCAGCAGCCCACTTACAGGGTCGACGAATGGCTACACCTTC,CASSPLTGSTNGYTF
-,TRBV7-6,TRBJ2-7,TRBD1,TGTGCCAGCAGCCCGGACAGGGTGGGAGAGCAGTACTTC,CASSPDRVGEQYF
-,TRBV29-1,TRBJ1-1,-,TGCAGCGTTGACCGGGGGACGGCTTTCTTT,CSVDRGTAFF
-,TRBV5-5,TRBJ2-5,TRBD2,TGTGCCAGCAGCACCAATGGGCCGGGGGGATTGAAAGAGACCCAGTACTTC,CASSTNGPGGLKETQYF
-,TRBV10-3,TRBJ1-5,-,TGTGCCATCAGTGAGTTCCCCGGGACACAGAATCAGCCCCAGCATTTT,CAISEFPGTQNQPQHF
-,TRBV30,TRBJ2-7,-,TGTGCCTGGAGTGTACAAGTGGGAGGACCTAGTGGTGAGCAGTACTTC,CAWSVQVGGPSGEQYF
-,TRBV18,TRBJ1-2,TRBD1,TGTGCCAGCTCACCATCCGTCCCGGGACAGGGAAACTATGGCTACACCTTC,CASSPSVPGQGNYGYTF
-,TRBV27,TRBJ2-7,TRBD2,TGTGCCAGCAGCCCGGGACTAGCGGGGATATACGAGCAGTACTTC,CASSPGLAGIYEQYF
-,TRBV6-5,TRBJ2-7,TRBD2,TGTGCCAGCAGTTACTCAGCGGGACTGGTCTCCTACGAGCAGTACTTC,CASSYSAGLVSYEQYF
once,TRBV7-9,TRBJ2-2,-,TGTGCCAGCAGCCTGAGCACCAACACCGGGGAGCTGTTTTTT,CASSLSTNTGELFF
-,TRBV6-5,TRBJ1-1,-,TGTGCCAGCAGTTCCTTGTGGGGCGGGAATGAAGCTTTCTTT,CASSSLWGGNEAFF
-,TRBV30,TRBJ2-3,TRBD2,TGTGCCTGGTCCCCGATAGCGGGGCGCACAGATACGCAGTATTTT,CAWSPIAGRTDTQYF
few,TRBV18,TRBJ1-5,TRBD1,TGTGCCAGCTCCCAAACCGGGGGACAGGGGGCAGGGCCCCAGCATTTT,CASSQTGGQGAGPQHF
-,TRBV30,TRBJ2-2,TRBD2,TGTGCCTGGAGTGTACAGCGGGGGGGCGTCACCGGGGAGCTGTTTTTT,CAWSVQRGGVTGELFF
few,TRBV5-4,TRBJ1-5,-,TGTGCCAGCAGCCAAAGGCCGTGGCAGGAGGGGAGCAATCAGCCCCAGCATTTT,CASSQRPWQEGSNQPQHF
-,TRBV14,TRBJ2-7,TRBD2,TGTGCCAGCAGCCACCACCTAGCGGGAGTCTACGAGCAGTACTTC,CASSHHLAGVYEQYF
once,TRBV2,TRBJ2-2,TRBD2,TGTGCCAGCAGCAGAGGGAGGGAATCGTCCGGGGAGCTGTTTTTT,CASSRGRESSGELFF
once,TRBV4-1,TRBJ1-1,-,TGCGCCAGCAGCGTTAGCTTCGGGATGAACACTGAAGCTTTCTTT,CASSVSFGMNTEAFF
once,TRBV9,TRBJ2-1,-,TGTGCCAGCAGCGTTGGAGGGCAAGGATGGAATGAGCAGTTCTTC,CASSVGGQGWNEQFF
-,TRBV7-9,TRBJ2-7,-,TGTGCCAGCAGCTTAGTTGGTTGGGACACGAGCTCCTACGAGCAGTACTTC,CASSLVGWDTSSYEQYF
-,TRBV5-1,TRBJ1-5,-,TGCGCCAGCAGCTTGGATGTCGGTCAGCCCCAGCATTTT,CASSLDVGQPQHF
-,TRBV7-9,TRBJ1-5,-,TGTTCCAGCAACTGGCGTGAGGGGGAGCCCCAGCATTTT,CSSNWREGEPQHF
-,TRBV19,TRBJ1-5,-,TGTGCCAGTAGCCCGTCCGGGAGGTCGGATCAGCCCCAGCATTTT,CASSPSGRSDQPQHF
once,TRBV18,TRBJ2-7,TRBD2,TGTGCCAGCTCACCCCCAGGGACTAGCGGACCTTCCTACGAGCAGTACTTC,CASSPPGTSGPSYEQYF
-,TRBV4-3,TRBJ2-2,TRBD1,TGCGCCAGCAGCCAACGGGACAGAGAGAACACCGGGGAGCTGTTTTTT,CASSQRDRENTGELFF
-,TRBV15,TRBJ2-7,TRBD2,TGTGTCACCAGCAGAGGGGCGGCGGGGGGTCGCCACGAGCAGTACTTC,CVTSRGAAGGRHEQYF
once,TRBV18,TRBJ2-7,TRBD1,TGTGCCAGCTCCCGGGACAGGGATTACGAGCAGTACTTC,CASSRDRDYEQYF
-,TRBV30,TRBJ1-2,-,TGTGCCTGGAGTGTTAGTCACCCCCCCAGGGGTTATGGCTACACCTTC,CAWSVSHPPRGYGYTF
-,TRBV18,TRBJ2-2,-,TGTGCCAGCTCACCACTTGGTCACTTCACCGGGGAGCTGTTTTTT,CASSPLGHFTGELFF
-,TRBV7-3,TRBJ2-1,TRBD2,TGTGCCAGCAGCAGACTAGCGGGAGTTAAGAATGAGCAGTTCTTC,CASSRLAGVKNEQFF
-,TRBV28,TRBJ2-1,TRBD1,TGTGCCACCGAGGACAGGTGGGTGTTCTTC,CATEDRWVFF
-,TRBV6-5,TRBJ2-7,-,TGTGCCAGCAGTCCCCGGTTGGACAGCCGCTACGAGCAGTACTTC,CASSPRLDSRYEQYF
few,TRBV2,TRBJ1-5,-,TGTGCCAGCGGCACAGGGTGGGGCCAGCCCCAGCATTTT,CASGTGWGQPQHF
-,TRBV27,TRBJ2-1,TRBD2,TGTGCCAGCAGTTTTGGGGAGGGCCGAATCGATGAGCAGTTCTTC,CASSFGEGRIDEQFF
-,TRBV27,TRBJ2-1,-,TGTGCCAGCAGTTTGTGGGCGGGTGATAATGAGCAGTTCTTC,CASSLWAGDNEQFF